These T cell receptor beta chains were read from a single sample in a study of control samples from healthy donors and cancer patients. Clones were read by immunoSEQ multiplex PCR, and TCRdb kept only the in-frame ones, dropping some. The repertoire holds about 55,000 clones, with nearly 96% as singletons. Sequencing was carried out using blood. These receptors came from a woman in her twenties or thirties in good health. The CDR3 runs from the conserved cysteine through the conserved F or W. Each record gives: CDR3 length, J gene, V gene, D gene, clone size, CDR3 protein, CDR3 DNA. The D gene is left open where the match is weak. The size entry is marked missing in some rows and otherwise reads once, few, many or a size class.

13 TRBJ1-3 TRBV30 . once CAWSGGAGNTIYF TGTGCCTGGAGTGGAGGGGCTGGAAACACCATATATTTT
16 TRBJ2-2 TRBV4-1 TRBD1 once CASSQERDRVVGELFF TGCGCCAGCAGCCAAGAGAGGGACAGGGTGGTCGGGGAGCTGTTTTTT
13 TRBJ1-2 TRBV2 TRBD1 . CASRLTGGYGYTF TGTGCCAGCAGGCTTACAGGGGGCTATGGCTACACCTTC
14 TRBJ2-3 TRBV27 . once CALIPLGGADTQYF TGTGCCCTGATTCCACTGGGGGGAGCAGATACGCAGTATTTT
12 TRBJ1-1 TRBV12-3/TRBV12-4 . once CASSQGNTEAFF TGTGCCAGCAGTCAGGGAAACACTGAAGCTTTCTTT
13 TRBJ1-2 TRBV27 . . CASSQRQADGYTF TGTGCCAGCAGTCAACGACAGGCCGATGGCTACACCTTC
19 TRBJ2-2 TRBV6-1 . . CASSDRPNNRGRGTGELFF TGTGCCAGCAGTGACCGACCCAATAACAGGGGGAGGGGTACCGGGGAGCTGTTTTTT
15 TRBJ1-2 TRBV7-2 . . CASSLGGAANYGYTF TGTGCCAGCAGCTTAGGCGGGGCAGCCAACTATGGCTACACCTTC
15 TRBJ2-6 TRBV24-1 . . CATSDPGVGANVLTF TGTGCCACCAGTGACCCAGGGGTTGGGGCCAACGTCCTGACTTTC
15 TRBJ2-1 TRBV14 . . CASSQGSISYNEQFF TGTGCCAGCAGCCAAGGTAGTATCTCCTACAATGAGCAGTTCTTC
17 TRBJ2-1 TRBV7-2 . . CASSLPESGVSYNEQFF TGTGCCAGCAGCCTCCCGGAGAGCGGAGTATCCTACAATGAGCAGTTCTTC
13 TRBJ2-5 TRBV9 . . CASSVVGKGTQYF TGTGCCAGCAGCGTAGTGGGAAAGGGGACCCAGTACTTC
14 TRBJ1-4 TRBV28 . . CASSPRRMGEKLFF TGTGCCAGCAGTCCCCGGCGTATGGGGGAAAAACTGTTTTTT
12 TRBJ2-7 TRBV6-1 . . CASSDSSYEQYF TGTGCCAGCAGTGACAGCTCCTACGAGCAGTACTTC
13 TRBJ2-1 TRBV6-4 . . CASSASGEGEQFF TGTGCCAGCAGTGCCTCGGGAGAGGGTGAGCAGTTCTTC
15 TRBJ2-1 TRBV6-5 . . CASRRDFKEYNEQFF TGTGCCAGCCGACGGGACTTCAAAGAGTACAATGAGCAGTTCTTC
13 TRBJ1-2 TRBV10-1 . . CASSHRVNYGYTF TGCGCCAGCAGTCACAGGGTGAACTATGGCTACACCTTC
16 TRBJ2-2 TRBV5-4 . . CASSLGAQGGDGELFF TGTGCCAGCAGCCTGGGAGCCCAAGGGGGGGACGGGGAGCTGTTTTTT
13 TRBJ2-2 TRBV12-3/TRBV12-4 . . CASSLFGAGELFF TGTGCCAGCAGTCTATTTGGGGCCGGGGAGCTGTTTTTT
14 TRBJ1-5 TRBV4-1 . . CASSQGQSYQPQHF TGCGCCAGCAGCCAGGGGCAGAGCTATCAGCCCCAGCATTTT
15 TRBJ2-1 TRBV5-1 . . CASSSTGTYYNEQFF TGCGCCAGCAGCTCTACCGGGACGTACTACAATGAGCAGTTCTTC
14 TRBJ1-4 TRBV6-5 . . CASRGDATNEKLFF TGTGCCAGCAGGGGGGATGCAACTAATGAAAAACTGTTTTTT
14 TRBJ1-5 TRBV9 . . CASSVGGGTQPQHF TGTGCCAGCAGCGTAGGAGGAGGGACCCAGCCCCAGCATTTT
17 TRBJ2-7 TRBV5-1 TRBD1 . CASSIGQGDQRRYEQYF TGCGCCAGCAGCATAGGACAGGGAGACCAGCGTCGGTACGAGCAGTACTTC
14 TRBJ1-1 TRBV28 TRBD1 . CASRSQGYYTEAFF TGTGCCAGCAGATCACAGGGGTATTATACTGAAGCTTTCTTT
16 TRBJ2-2 TRBV13 . . CASSSISFANTGELFF TGTGCCAGCAGCTCCATTAGCTTCGCGAACACCGGGGAGCTGTTTTTT
11 TRBJ1-5 TRBV27 . . CARKQGQPQHF TGTGCCAGAAAACAGGGACAGCCCCAGCATTTT
15 TRBJ2-7 TRBV2 TRBD2 . CASSRLAGTTHEQYF TGTGCCAGCAGCCGACTAGCGGGTACCACCCACGAGCAGTACTTC
17 TRBJ2-3 TRBV3-1/TRBV3-2 . once CASSQDPAETSTDTQYF TGTGCCAGCAGCCAAGATCCAGCAGAAACTAGCACAGATACGCAGTATTTT
15 TRBJ2-2 TRBV11-3 . . CASSPGRANTGELFF TGTGCCAGCAGCCCGGGACGGGCGAACACCGGGGAGCTGTTTTTT
11 TRBJ1-2 TRBV12-3/TRBV12-4 . . CASSIGYGYTF TGTGCCAGCAGTATCGGCTATGGCTACACCTTC
15 TRBJ1-3 TRBV28 . . CASSSWANSGNTIYF TGTGCCAGCAGTTCGTGGGCCAACTCTGGAAACACCATATATTTT
15 TRBJ2-7 TRBV19 TRBD1 . CASSTRQGATYEQYF TGTGCCAGTAGTACCCGACAGGGGGCCACCTACGAGCAGTACTTC